A selection of T cell receptor beta chains follows, all from one sample in a study of blood T cells in healthy people across ages. TCRdb processed the 5' RACE reads anew with MiXCR; each CDR3 protein has one entry. The top ten hold roughly a fifth of the sample, which has 850,000 to 1,000,000 distinct CDR3 sequences, roughly 50% seen once. Sequencing input: blood. The receptor source for this set is a woman in her sixties or seventies in good health. CDR3s include the opening cysteine and the closing phenylalanine or tryptophan. The D gene is left open where the match is weak. Not all rows give a size; the values are once, few, many and, for expanded clones, a class.

TRBD1,TRBV5-1,NA,TRBJ2-7,TGCGCCAGCAGCGCCAAACTTCAGGGGGCAGGGTACAATGAGCAGTACTTC,CASSAKLQGAGYNEQYF
NA,TRBV6-5,NA,TRBJ1-5,TGTGCCAGCAGGCCCGACAGGTCAAATCAGCCCCAGCATTTT,CASRPDRSNQPQHF
NA,TRBV29-1,few,TRBJ2-1,TGCAGCGTTGCGGCGTTCACGGGACCTGGCAATGAGCAGTTCTTC,CSVAAFTGPGNEQFF
TRBD2,TRBV6-1,NA,TRBJ2-5,TGTGCCAGCAGTGAAGCGTTAGCGGGAGGGCAAGAGACCCAGTACTTC,CASSEALAGGQETQYF
NA,TRBV12-3/TRBV12-4,few,TRBJ1-5,TGTGCCAGCAGTTTAGGGGGTTGGCAGCCCCAGCATTTT,CASSLGGWQPQHF
NA,TRBV27,few,TRBJ2-5,TGTGCCAGCAGTCCACTTGACTCTCCAGTTACGGGGGAGACCCAGTACTTC,CASSPLDSPVTGETQYF
TRBD2,TRBV6-5,NA,TRBJ2-1,TGTGCCAGCAGCTTCTCTAGCGGGAGCGCCTACAATGAGCAGTTCTTC,CASSFSSGSAYNEQFF
NA,TRBV29-1,few,TRBJ2-7,TGCAGCGTTGAAGATGGGCTAGCTGGCTACGAGCAGTACTTC,CSVEDGLAGYEQYF
NA,TRBV2,few,TRBJ2-7,TGTGCCAGCAGTGAGGGTCTCCCACCCGATGCCGAGCAGTACTTC,CASSEGLPPDAEQYF
NA,TRBV7-2,NA,TRBJ2-1,TGTGCCAGCAGCTTTCGGGCCCCGTCCTCCTACAATGAGCAGTTCTTC,CASSFRAPSSYNEQFF
TRBD2,TRBV12-3/TRBV12-4,few,TRBJ2-1,TGTGCCAGCAGGACTAGCGGGGGGGGCGGGGAGCAGTTCTTC,CASRTSGGGGEQFF
NA,TRBV27,NA,TRBJ2-1,TGTGCCAGCAGTTTAGACTACCTTAGGGAGCAGTTCTTC,CASSLDYLREQFF
NA,TRBV28,NA,TRBJ2-5,TGTGCCAGCAATCAGGGATTTGAGGGAGAGACCCAGTACTTC,CASNQGFEGETQYF
NA,TRBV15,NA,TRBJ1-1,TGTGCCACCAGCAGGGGGGGAGGGCCCACTGAAGCTTTCTTT,CATSRGGGPTEAFF
TRBD1,TRBV6-1,NA,TRBJ2-7,TGTGCCAGCACCTGGGGACAGGACTACTACGAGCAGTACTTC,CASTWGQDYYEQYF
NA,TRBV6-6,NA,TRBJ2-3,TGTGCCAGCAGCCCCAATCCCCTGAGGGCGGCGCAGTATTTT,CASSPNPLRAAQYF
NA,TRBV30,NA,TRBJ2-1,TGTGCCTGGAGTGGGTACGTCGGCTCCTACAATGAGCAGTTCTTC,CAWSGYVGSYNEQFF
NA,TRBV27,NA,TRBJ1-4,TGTGCCAGCAGCCCGGGATGGACGGCAACTAATGAAAAACTGTTTTTT,CASSPGWTATNEKLFF
NA,TRBV10-3,few,TRBJ1-5,TGTGCCATCAGTGATCCTCGGGGGTTTATGCAGCCCCAGCATTTT,CAISDPRGFMQPQHF
NA,TRBV6-5,NA,TRBJ2-6,TGTGCCAGCAGTTACCGGGACCCGTCTGGGGCCAACGTCCTGACTTTC,CASSYRDPSGANVLTF
NA,TRBV12-3/TRBV12-4,NA,TRBJ2-7,TGTGCCAGCAGTTTTTCGTCGTCTGGGGAGCAGTACTTC,CASSFSSSGEQYF
NA,TRBV10-3,NA,TRBJ2-1,TGTGCCATCAGTGAAAGGGGGGGGAGCGGCTTCTCCTACAATGAGCAGTTCTTC,CAISERGGSGFSYNEQFF